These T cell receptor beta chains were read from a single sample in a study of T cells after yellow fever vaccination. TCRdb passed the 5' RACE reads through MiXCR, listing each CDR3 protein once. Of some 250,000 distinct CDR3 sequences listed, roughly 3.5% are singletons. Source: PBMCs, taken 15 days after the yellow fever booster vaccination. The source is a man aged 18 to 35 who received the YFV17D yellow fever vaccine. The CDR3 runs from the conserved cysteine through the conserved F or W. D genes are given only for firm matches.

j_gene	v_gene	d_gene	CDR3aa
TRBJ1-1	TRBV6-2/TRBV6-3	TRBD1	CASRPTGPGVGTEAFF
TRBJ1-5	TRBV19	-	CASSIDHLVYSNQPQHF
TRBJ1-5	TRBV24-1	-	CATSDLTHNQHF
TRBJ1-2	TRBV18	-	CASSPPMMPNYGYTF
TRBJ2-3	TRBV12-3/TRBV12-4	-	CASSLGADTQYF
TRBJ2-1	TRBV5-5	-	CASSEVNNEQFF
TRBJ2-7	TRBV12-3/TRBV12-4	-	CASKLGGEAYEQYF
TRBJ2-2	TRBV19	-	CASSVFGRENTGELIF
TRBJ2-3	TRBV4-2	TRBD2	CASSQGFNRSWRGAPDTQYF
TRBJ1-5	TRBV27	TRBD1	CASSSDREGQPQHF
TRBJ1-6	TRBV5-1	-	CASSLAVLGNSPLHF
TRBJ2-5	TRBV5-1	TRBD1	CASSFEDRGRFKTQYF
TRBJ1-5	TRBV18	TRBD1	CASSPRDRGIGNQPQHF
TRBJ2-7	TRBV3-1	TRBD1	CASSQDFGQGVDEQYF
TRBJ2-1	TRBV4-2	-	CASSQVEGAEQFF
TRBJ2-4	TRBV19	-	CASGGDRNIQYF
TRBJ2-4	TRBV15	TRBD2	CATSSQRGLSKNIQYF
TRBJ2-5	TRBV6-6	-	CASLGRETQYF
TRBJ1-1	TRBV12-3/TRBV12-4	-	CASSLAFRGGMNTEAFF
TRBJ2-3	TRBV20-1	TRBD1	CSGAKGARTDTQYF
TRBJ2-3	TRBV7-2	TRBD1	CASSFVQDRADTQYF
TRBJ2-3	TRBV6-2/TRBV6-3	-	CASSYRRPPQYF
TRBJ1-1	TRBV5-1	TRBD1	CASSRYRGDTEAFF
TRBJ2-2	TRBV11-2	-	CASRPQPGELFF
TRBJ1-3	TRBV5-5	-	CASSLTLYSGNTIYF
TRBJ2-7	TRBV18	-	CASSPAVAYEQYF
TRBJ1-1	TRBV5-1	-	CASSQGQMNTEAFF
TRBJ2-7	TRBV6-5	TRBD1	CASSPFGDRDEQYF
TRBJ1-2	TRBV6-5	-	CASSFGRQSGYGYTF
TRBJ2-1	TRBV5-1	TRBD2	CASSPIAGGYNEQFF
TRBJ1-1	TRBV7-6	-	CASSKNTEAFF
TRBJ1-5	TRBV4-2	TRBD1	CASSPDRGHQPQHF
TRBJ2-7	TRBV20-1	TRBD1	CSARDRAFEQYF
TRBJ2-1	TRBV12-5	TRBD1	CASGLVHSRDRGNEQFF
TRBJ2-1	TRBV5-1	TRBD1	CASTPGQGLSSYNEQFF
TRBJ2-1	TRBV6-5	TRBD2	CASSPGLAGGNEQFF
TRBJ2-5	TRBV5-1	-	CASSFSYETQYF
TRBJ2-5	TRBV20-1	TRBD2	CSADLAGGETQYF
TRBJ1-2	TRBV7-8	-	CASSFPGWGGYTF
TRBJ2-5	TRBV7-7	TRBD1	CASSSPTGGQETQYF
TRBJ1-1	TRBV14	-	CASSQDSGTEAFF
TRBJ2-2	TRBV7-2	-	CASSFRGPTMEELFF
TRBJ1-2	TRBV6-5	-	CASRFRSAGGYTF
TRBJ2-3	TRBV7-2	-	CASSLGQGGTDTQYF
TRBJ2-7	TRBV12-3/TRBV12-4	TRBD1	CASSRGQGYEQYF
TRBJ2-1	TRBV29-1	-	CSAHYTAGAEQFF
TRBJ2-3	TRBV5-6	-	CASSPLGGSGGRGDTQYF
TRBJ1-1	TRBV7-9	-	CASSQTRTVRNTEAFF
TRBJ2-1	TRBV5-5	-	CASSLEDISGQFF
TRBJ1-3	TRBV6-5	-	CASSYTQKTSGNTIYF
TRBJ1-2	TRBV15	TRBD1	CATSREGTASGGYTF
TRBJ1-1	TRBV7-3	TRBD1	CASSASATGVTEAFF
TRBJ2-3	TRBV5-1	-	CASSLVPGARTDTQYF
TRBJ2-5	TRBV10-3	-	CAISGGDQETQYF
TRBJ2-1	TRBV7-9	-	CASSLHGAPEQFF
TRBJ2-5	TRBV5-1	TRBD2	CASSDAPGGGALETQYF
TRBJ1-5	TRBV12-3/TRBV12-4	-	CASSLQGPYQPQHF
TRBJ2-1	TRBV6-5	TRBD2	CASSQGTSRGNEQFF
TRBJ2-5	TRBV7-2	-	CASSPNRETQYF